The next 27 T cell receptor beta chains were all read from a single sample in a study of OX40 agonist ivuxolimab in advanced cancers. This table comes from immunoSEQ multiplex PCR, and its TCRdb copy is limited to in-frame clones, with some not included. This sample carries tens of thousands of clones, about 88% of them seen once, and the ten largest clones take around a quarter. Sequenced material: CD4+ or CD8+ T cells sorted from blood, taken in a trial of the OX40 agonist ivuxolimab. The receptors were sampled from an adult with an advanced solid tumor such as melanoma, head and neck, liver or kidney cancer.

The V call is TRBV29-1, the J call TRBJ2-7; 7 bases align to TRBD2. CDR1 and CDR2 (germline): SQVTM, ANQGSEA. Trimming cost V 7 bases and J 3 bases; bases outside gene matches: 6. The CDR3 has 12 amino acids. The CDR3 coding sequence is TGCAGCGAAACTCCGGGGGGCTACGAGCAGTACTTC. It codes for CSETPGGYEQYF.

This clone appeared once. The chain combines TRBV7-9 with TRBJ1-2, with 8 bases fitting TRBD1. Looked up from germline, CDR1 is SEHNR and CDR2 is FQNEAQ (reference sequence). The CDR3 length is 15 residues. The trim removed 0 bases at V and 6 bases at J, leaving 6 bases unmatched. The CDR3 spells CASSLARTGLDGYTF. The CDR3 region has the DNA TGTGCCAGCAGCTTAGCGCGGACAGGGCTTGATGGCTACACCTTC.

The V gene is TRBV19, the J gene TRBJ2-3; 8 bases fit TRBD1. The CDR3 length is 14 residues. V was pared by 9 bases and J by 1 base, with 6 bases of the junction left unmatched. Germline loops: CDR1 LNHDA, CDR2 SQIVND (reference sequence). CDR3 in DNA: TGTGCCAGCACGACAGGGGAGGGCACAGATACGCAGTATTTT. Protein product: CASTTGEGTDTQYF. The whole variable domain, remainder taken from reference TRBV19 and TRBJ2-3, is DGGITQSPKYLFRKEGQNVTLSCEQNLNHDAMYWYRQDPGQGLRLIYYSQIVNDFQKGDIAEGYSVSREKKESFPLTVTSAQKNPTAFYLCASTTGEGTDTQYFGPGTRLTVL.

The rearrangement joins TRBV30 to TRBJ1-2; no reliable D call. Germline loops: CDR1 GTSNPN, CDR2 SVGIG (reference sequence). This CDR3 comprises 11 residues. Written as DNA, the CDR3 is TGTGGGGCAGGAAACAACTATGGCTACACCTTC. It specifies CGAGNNYGYTF.

The CDR3 nucleotides are TGTGCCAGCAGCGCGGGCCCCACCTACGAGCAGTACTTC. Protein product: CASSAGPTYEQYF. The chain carries TRBV11-3 and TRBJ2-7; D is perhaps TRBD2 (5 bases). V lost 5 bases to trimming and J lost 2 bases, with 10 bases between them. Looked up from germline, CDR1 is SGHNT and CDR2 is YENEEA. The CDR3 runs to 13 residues. Full variable domain (remainder filled in from reference TRBV11-3 and TRBJ2-7): EAGVVQSPRYKIIEKKQPVAFWCNPISGHNTLYWYLQNLGQGPELLIRYENEEAVDDSQLPKDRFSAERLKGVDSTLKIQPAELGDSAVYLCASSAGPTYEQYFGPGTRLTVT.

V gene TRBV5-6 combines with J gene TRBJ2-7; 7 bases are a match to TRBD2. The germline V gene has CDR1 SGHDT and CDR2 YYEEEE. V shed 1 base and J 2 bases; nucleotides not matched to a gene: 15. This CDR3 contains 18 residues. CDR3 DNA sequence: TGTGCCAGCAGCTTGATCAGACAGCGGGGATTTGCAACCTACGAGCAGTACTTC. Protein product: CASSLIRQRGFATYEQYF.

CDR3 coding DNA: TGTGCCTGGAGTGAGATGGGACAGGGGGCAGAAAAACTGTTTTTT. It specifies CAWSEMGQGAEKLFF. V and J are TRBV30 and TRBJ1-4; 12 bases are shared with TRBD1. This CDR3 has 15 amino acids. With 1 base clipped from V and 8 bases from J, the junction kept 5 bases outside the gene matches. Germline V gene sequence: CDR1 GTSNPN, CDR2 SVGIG (reference sequence). Looking up the rest from reference TRBV30 and TRBJ1-4 gives the full variable domain: SQTIHQWPATLVQPVGSPLSLECTVEGTSNPNLYWYRQAAGRGLQLLFYSVGIGQISSEVPQNLSASRPQDRQFILSSKKLLLSDSGFYLCAWSEMGQGAEKLFFGSGTQLSVL.

The rearrangement uses TRBV7-6 and TRBJ1-1, with a tentative D call TRBD1 (5 bases). CDR1 and CDR2 (germline): SGHVS, FNYEAQ. The CDR3 has 15 amino acids. Trimming pared 2 bases from V and 3 bases from J, leaving 13 bases between. The CDR3 sequence is CASSLWGEGYTEAFF. The CDR3 DNA reads TGTGCCAGCAGCTTATGGGGGGAAGGGTACACTGAAGCTTTCTTT.

CDR3 in DNA: TGTGCCAGTAGTCCGGGGGCAGGGGGCTACGAGCAGTACTTC. Amino acids: CASSPGAGGYEQYF. This rearrangement joins TRBV19 to TRBJ2-7; D perhaps matches TRBD1 (7 bases). From germline, CDR1 is LNHDA and CDR2 SQIVND (reference sequence). Trimming pared 5 bases from V and 3 bases from J, leaving 14 bases between. This CDR3 has 14 residues. Looking up the rest from reference TRBV19 and TRBJ2-7 gives the full variable domain: DGGITQSPKYLFRKEGQNVTLSCEQNLNHDAMYWYRQDPGQGLRLIYYSQIVNDFQKGDIAEGYSVSREKKESFPLTVTSAQKNPTAFYLCASSPGAGGYEQYFGPGTRLTVT.

DNA of the CDR3: TGTGCCAGCAGACCTCCCGGGACAGGGGACTCACCCCTCCACTTT. Encoded protein: CASRPPGTGDSPLHF. The V gene is TRBV28, the J gene TRBJ1-6, with 10 bases aligning to TRBD1. Losses at the gene ends were 6 bases for V and 10 bases for J; bases not matched to a gene: 9. The length of the CDR3 is 15 residues. CDR1 and CDR2 from the germline V gene are MDHEN and SYDVKM.

V usage is TRBV7-9 and J usage is TRBJ1-4, with D tentatively TRBD1 (5 bases). V lost 3 bases, J lost 2 bases, and 10 bases lay in between. The CDR3 consists of 15 residues. The germline gives CDR1 SEHNR, CDR2 FQNEAQ (reference sequence). The CDR3 bases are TGTGCCAGCAGCTTGCCGGGACGTACTAATGAAAAACTGTTTTTT. This codes for CASSLPGRTNEKLFF.

This clone came up once. V is TRBV30 and J is TRBJ2-1; D is perhaps TRBD1 (6 bases). Trimming removed 4 bases from V and 6 bases from J, with 13 bases in between. The CDR3 runs 13 residues. CDR1 GTSNPN and CDR2 SVGIG come from the germline V gene (reference sequence). CDR3 region: CAWNLGARNEQFF. As DNA, the CDR3 is TGTGCCTGGAACTTGGGGGCGCGCAATGAGCAGTTCTTC.

The chain has TRBV4-2 and TRBJ1-1, with TRBD1 as a possible D gene (5 bases). Trimming left V 3 bases short and J 1 base short, with 9 bases between. The length of the CDR3 is 14 residues. In germline, CDR1 is LGHNA, CDR2 YNFKEQ. The CDR3 is CASSQQGTNTEAFF. CDR3 nucleotides: TGTGCCAGCAGCCAGCAGGGAACGAACACTGAAGCTTTCTTT.

The CDR3 region is CASSLRGRLTDTQYF. CDR3 sequence (DNA): TGTGCCAGCAGCCTCAGGGGGAGGCTTACAGATACGCAGTATTTT. The chain combines TRBV9 with TRBJ2-3; D possibly corresponds to TRBD1 (7 bases). Trimming removed 4 bases at V and 3 bases at J, with 15 bases between. The CDR3 totals 15 residues. Germline V lookup: CDR1 SGDLS, CDR2 YYNGEE.

CDR3 sequence reads: CASSQEGPKLGTYEQYF. The CDR3 bases are TGCGCCAGCAGCCAAGAAGGGCCTAAGTTGGGGACCTACGAGCAGTACTTC. This chain links TRBV4-1 with TRBJ2-7; no clear D. V lost 0 bases to trimming and J lost 2 bases, with 17 bases between them. Germline CDR1 MGHRA, CDR2 YSYEKL. This CDR3 spans 17 amino acids.

The rearrangement joins TRBV27 to TRBJ2-5; D not resolved. The CDR3 is 15 residues long. The germline V gene encodes CDR1 MNHEY and CDR2 SMNVEV (reference sequence). Between the trimmed V and J ends, which lost 2 bases and 2 bases, there was a span of 12 bases. CDR3 amino acids: CASSLRSSGQETQYF. The CDR3 DNA follows: TGTGCCAGCAGTTTAAGGTCGTCAGGACAAGAGACCCAGTACTTC.

This clone came up once. The V call is TRBV5-6, the J call TRBJ2-5; weak D call: TRBD1 (5 bases). With 1 base removed from V and 1 base from J, the gap between germline ends came to 8 bases. This CDR3 comprises 14 residues. Germline CDR1 SGHDT, CDR2 YYEEEE. The CDR3 nucleotides are TGTGCCAGCAGCTTGATCAGGGCCCAAGAGACCCAGTACTTC. Its protein product is CASSLIRAQETQYF.

The chain couples TRBV27 to TRBJ2-1; D gene unclear. CDR1 is MNHEY, CDR2 SMNVEV, per germline (reference sequence). The germline V and J ends were trimmed by 5 bases and 0 bases, with 5 bases remaining between them. This CDR3 has 13 amino acids. The CDR3 DNA reads as TGTGCCAGCAGTACCTACTCCTACAATGAGCAGTTCTTC. It is translated as CASSTYSYNEQFF.

The rearrangement joins TRBV7-6 to TRBJ2-1; 11 nucleotides line up with TRBD2. The CDR3 is 14 residues long. Germline CDR1 is SGHVS and CDR2 is FNYEAQ. V lost 1 base to trimming and J lost 10 bases; unmatched junction nucleotides: 3. CDR3 bases: TGTGCCAGCAGCTTAGGAGGGACTAGCGGCGAGCAGTTCTTC. Translated, it gives CASSLGGTSGEQFF.

The V gene is TRBV30, the J gene TRBJ1-2, with D possibly being TRBD1 (5 bases). This CDR3 comprises 12 residues. Trimming removed 8 bases at V and 8 bases at J, with 18 bases between. Germline CDR1 GTSNPN, CDR2 SVGIG (reference sequence). CDR3 sequence (DNA): TGTGCCGGGGACTTTTATGCAGGCGGCTACACCTTC. This encodes CAGDFYAGGYTF.

The chain employs TRBV6-9 and TRBJ2-5; D unclear. The CDR3 runs to 14 residues. The V end lost 9 bases, the J end lost 1 base, and 15 bases lay between the germline ends. The germline V gene encodes CDR1 MNHGY and CDR2 SVAAGI. CDR3 nucleotide sequence: TGTGCCAGTCTGTATACCGGCCTCCAAGAGACCCAGTACTTC. Translation: CASLYTGLQETQYF.

The chain recombines TRBV23-1 with TRBJ1-5; 8 nucleotides line up with TRBD1. Being an ORF, TRBV23-1 has a function that is uncertain. V lost 4 bases, J lost 2 bases, and 22 bases stayed unmatched. There are 21 residues in the CDR3. CDR3 protein: CASSPRTKDRVIGSGNQPQHF. CDR3 in DNA: TGCGCCAGCAGTCCACGTACTAAGGACAGGGTAATCGGGTCAGGCAATCAGCCCCAGCATTTT.

This clone appeared a few times. The V call is TRBV25-1, the J call TRBJ2-5; TRBD1 matches at 12 bases. Looked up from germline, CDR1 is MGHDK and CDR2 is SYGVNS. The CDR3 has 17 residues. With V trimmed by 0 bases and J by 4 bases, 6 bases remained unmatched. This chain's CDR3 is CASSEYTGTGGRETQYF. The DNA of the CDR3 is TGTGCCAGCAGTGAATATACCGGGACAGGGGGCCGAGAGACCCAGTACTTC.

The chain has TRBV7-9 and TRBJ1-1; D is perhaps TRBD1 (5 bases). This CDR3 has 14 residues. In germline, CDR1 is SEHNR, CDR2 FQNEAQ (reference sequence). The V gene lost 5 bases and the J gene lost 6 bases, with 16 bases spanning the gap. The CDR3 DNA reads TGTGCCAGCAGCGAAGTGGGTGGGGCGTCTGAAGCTTTCTTT. Protein: CASSEVGGASEAFF.

The chain has TRBV15 and TRBJ2-1; D remains unclear. The V and J ends lost 0 bases and 7 bases respectively, with 13 bases between them. The CDR3 runs to 15 residues. Germline-derived CDR1 and CDR2 are LNHNV and YYDKDF (reference sequence). CDR3 sequence (DNA): TGTGCCACCAGCAGAGATCCCCTGGACCTTAATGAGCAGTTCTTC. Translating gives CATSRDPLDLNEQFF.

The rearrangement joins TRBV14 to TRBJ2-3; D gene ambiguous. V gave up 3 bases and J gave up 0 bases, with 10 bases separating them. Germline V gene lookup returns CDR1 SGHDN and CDR2 FVKESK. The CDR3 has 15 residues. The CDR3 region has the DNA TGTGCCAGCAGCCAGAAGTGGACGAGCACAGATACGCAGTATTTT. It is translated as CASSQKWTSTDTQYF.

This clone was counted between two and nine times. The chain links TRBV7-9 to TRBJ1-1; D is unclear. Trimming stripped 5 bases from V and 4 bases from J, with 8 bases between. CDR3 length: 12 amino acids. CDR1 and CDR2 (germline): SEHNR, FQNEAQ (reference sequence). The CDR3 region is CASSPDGTEAFF. As DNA, the CDR3 is TGTGCCAGCAGCCCAGACGGCACTGAAGCTTTCTTT. Variable domain in full (rest from reference TRBV7-9 and TRBJ1-1): DTGVSQNPRHKITKRGQNVTFRCDPISEHNRLYWYRQTLGQGPEFLTYFQNEAQLEKSRLLSDRFSAERPKGSFSTLEIQRTEQGDSAMYLCASSPDGTEAFFGQGTRLTVV.